Each of the 21 T cell receptor beta chains below was sequenced from the same sample in a study of beta chain features in type 1 diabetes. Of the isolated RNA, all was reverse transcribed, and so the sequenced material was expressed TCRB transcripts. Sequencing used immunoSEQ multiplex PCR; TCRdb keeps in-frame clones, though not all of them. Of some 150,000 clones in the sample, roughly 50% are singletons; the top ten hold roughly 0.43%. Sequenced input: Tregs from blood. Receptors were obtained from a man younger than 30 in good health.

This clone was seen a single time. The gene calls are TRBV5-6 and TRBJ1-2, with 8 bases identical to TRBD1. V trimming: 0 bases; J trimming: 4 bases; junction bases outside the gene matches: 8. The CDR3 covers 16 residues. Germline V gene lookup returns CDR1 SGHDT and CDR2 YYEEEE. The CDR3 DNA follows: TGTGCCAGCAGCTTGGGTTACAGGGGGGGTTTCTATGGCTACACCTTC. Translation gives CASSLGYRGGFYGYTF.

This clone was seen only a few times. The chain has TRBV7-3 and TRBJ1-1; D may be TRBD1 (5 bases). CDR1 and CDR2 from the germline V gene are SGHTA and FQGTGA. The CDR3 length is 16 residues. Trimming removed 2 bases at V and 0 bases at J, with 13 bases between. The CDR3 region has the DNA TGTGCCAGCAGCTTATCAGCGGGGCGGATGAACACTGAAGCTTTCTTT. It is translated as CASSLSAGRMNTEAFF.

This clone was seen only once. The genes are TRBV18 and TRBJ2-3, with TRBD2 as a possible D gene (5 bases). This CDR3 is 15 amino acids long. Trimming took off 5 bases at V and 3 bases at J, with 15 bases between the two ends. Germline V gives CDR1 KGHSH, CDR2 LQKENI. CDR3 coding DNA: TGTGCCAGCTCATCCCCCGCCGGAGGAACAGATACGCAGTATTTT. Translating it yields CASSSPAGGTDTQYF.

V usage is TRBV9 and J usage is TRBJ1-1; 8 nucleotides align to TRBD1. This CDR3 is 15 amino acids long. Germline CDR1 reads SGDLS; CDR2 reads YYNGEE. Losses at the gene ends were 6 bases for V and 4 bases for J; bases not matched to a gene: 11. This chain's CDR3 is CASNRGLGRGTEAFF. The DNA of the CDR3 is TGTGCCAGCAACAGGGGGTTGGGGCGTGGCACTGAAGCTTTCTTT. Full variable domain (rest looked up from reference TRBV9 and TRBJ1-1): DSGVTQTPKHLITATGQRVTLRCSPRSGDLSVYWYQQSLDQGLQFLIQYYNGEERAKGNILERFSAQQFPDLHSELNLSSLELGDSALYFCASNRGLGRGTEAFFGQGTRLTVV.

CDR3 sequence reads: CASSQDLTGIDEQYF. CDR3 nucleotide sequence: TGCGCCAGCAGCCAAGATCTGACAGGGATAGACGAGCAGTACTTC. The chain is built from TRBV4-3 and TRBJ2-5; 7 nucleotides match TRBD1. TRBJ2-7 matches the DNA end more closely, so the J call is doubtful. Germline V gives CDR1 LGHNA, CDR2 YSLEER. This CDR3 is 15 amino acids long.

The gene calls are TRBV28 and TRBJ2-7; possibly TRBD1 for D (6 bases). The CDR3 has 16 amino acids. The V end was cut by 5 bases, the J end by 9 bases, with 26 bases between. Germline loops: CDR1 MDHEN, CDR2 SYDVKM. CDR3 region: CASSPSGTRLRGGQYF. The CDR3 nucleotides read TGTGCCAGCAGTCCTTCCGGGACAAGATTACGAGGGGGGCAGTACTTC.

V is TRBV14 and J is TRBJ2-7, with D maybe TRBD2 (7 bases). The V end lost 4 bases, the J end lost 2 bases, and 15 bases lay between the germline ends. This CDR3 comprises 15 residues. Germline V gene data show CDR1 as SGHDN and CDR2 as FVKESK. The CDR3 loop reads CASSLSSGQTYEQYF. Written as DNA, the CDR3 is TGTGCCAGCAGCCTGTCTAGCGGACAGACCTACGAGCAGTACTTC.

Here the CDR3 DNA reads TGCGCCAGCAGCTTGGAGCGGGGGGGCCGAGATGAGCAGTTCTTC. The encoded protein is CASSLERGGRDEQFF. The chain is built from TRBV5-1 and TRBJ2-1; TRBD2 aligns across 10 bases. V gave up 0 bases and J gave up 8 bases; unmatched junction bases: 5. The CDR3 contains 15 residues. Germline V gene data show CDR1 as SGHRS and CDR2 as YFSETQ.

This clone was counted a few times. The chain is built from TRBV11-1 and TRBJ2-1; 8 nucleotides line up with TRBD2. The CDR3 loop spans 15 amino acids. Trimming took 5 bases from V and 7 from J; bases not matched to a gene: 10. Germline V gene data show CDR1 as SGHAT and CDR2 as FQDESV (reference sequence). The CDR3 region has the DNA TGTGCCAGCAGCCCTTGGAGCGGGAGAGGTAATGAGCAGTTCTTC. Encoded protein: CASSPWSGRGNEQFF.

This chain links TRBV6-4 with TRBJ2-2; D may be TRBD2 (5 bases). Germline CDR1 reads MRHNA; CDR2 reads SNTAGT. This CDR3 has 13 amino acids. V lost 6 bases and J lost 5, with 10 bases in between. The CDR3 DNA reads as TGTGCCAGCAGGCCGGGATTGACCGGGGAGCTGTTTTTT. It codes for CASRPGLTGELFF.

This clone showed up just a few times. The V gene is TRBV7-3, the J gene TRBJ1-1; TRBD1 matches 11 bases. The J segment lost 1 base and the V segment lost 1 base, leaving 5 bases of the junction unmatched. In germline, CDR1 is SGHTA, CDR2 FQGTGA. The CDR3 extends over 17 amino acids. CDR3 region: CASSLSGQGAKNTEAFF. CDR3 nucleotide sequence: TGTGCCAGCAGCTTAAGCGGACAGGGGGCGAAGAACACTGAAGCTTTCTTT.

This chain links TRBV7-6 with TRBJ2-2, with a weak D call TRBD1 (6 bases). Germline values: CDR1 SGHVS, CDR2 FNYEAQ. The ends were cut back, 0 bases at V and 8 bases at J, with 10 bases in the middle. There are 14 residues in the CDR3. This CDR3 is CASSLAGGRGELFF. The CDR3 nucleotides are TGTGCCAGCAGCTTAGCAGGGGGACGAGGGGAGCTGTTTTTT.

The chain couples TRBV11-2 to TRBJ2-7; D not certain. Trimming stripped 0 bases from V and 2 bases from J, with 2 bases between. The CDR3 is made up of 12 amino acids. Germline V gene data show CDR1 as SGHAT and CDR2 as FQNNGV. In nucleotides, the CDR3 is TGTGCCAGCAGCTTAGATACCTACGAGCAGTACTTC. It specifies CASSLDTYEQYF.

There are a few counts of this clone. The chain uses TRBV30 and TRBJ2-1; D gene ambiguous. Germline CDR1 is GTSNPN and CDR2 is SVGIG (reference sequence). There are 16 residues in the CDR3. V was cut by 3 bases and J by 6 bases, with 21 bases left in between. CDR3 sequence: CAWRVTQLGHVNEQFF. As DNA, the CDR3 is TGTGCCTGGAGGGTAACACAGTTGGGTCATGTCAATGAGCAGTTCTTC.

V and J are TRBV30 and TRBJ1-5; weak D call: TRBD1 (5 bases). Germline CDR1 is GTSNPN and CDR2 is SVGIG (reference sequence). CDR3 size: 13 residues. Trimming pared 1 base from V and 11 bases from J, leaving 15 bases between. The CDR3 region has the DNA TGTGCCTGGAGTGAACAGGCGAGCGGGGCCCAGCATTTT. Amino acids: CAWSEQASGAQHF.

V gene TRBV15 combines with J gene TRBJ1-2; 10 nucleotides agree with TRBD1. Trimming removed 5 bases from V and 2 bases from J; junction bases left unmatched: 14. The CDR3 is 18 residues long. From germline, CDR1 is LNHNV and CDR2 YYDKDF (reference sequence). The chain's CDR3 is CATSRRTGGYRTNYGYTF. The CDR3 bases are TGTGCCACCAGCCGAAGGACAGGGGGGTACCGTACAAACTATGGCTACACCTTC.

The V call is TRBV9, the J call TRBJ2-3; a possible D gene is TRBD2 (6 bases). Trimming stripped 4 bases from V and 0 bases from J, with 15 bases between. CDR3 length equals 16 residues. The germline V gene encodes CDR1 SGDLS and CDR2 YYNGEE. The CDR3 sequence is CASSPRLAPSTDTQYF. The CDR3 bases are TGTGCCAGCAGCCCGCGGCTAGCGCCAAGCACAGATACGCAGTATTTT.

The chain couples TRBV6-6 to TRBJ1-2; D is uncertain. CDR3 length: 14 residues. The germline V gene has CDR1 MNHNY and CDR2 SVGAGI (reference sequence). The V gene lost 6 bases and the J gene lost 0 bases, with 11 bases spanning the gap. As DNA, the CDR3 is TGTGCCAGCAGCCATTATGAGGCTAACTATGGCTACACCTTC. Protein product: CASSHYEANYGYTF.

The chain has TRBV4-3 and TRBJ2-7, with D possibly being TRBD2 (6 bases). The ends were cut back, 4 bases at V and 3 bases at J, with 19 bases in the middle. Germline-derived CDR1 and CDR2 are LGHNA and YSLEER. The CDR3 is 16 residues long. The CDR3 DNA follows: TGCGCCAGCAGCCTCCTAGGAGGGCAGGGAGGCTACGAGCAGTACTTC. As protein: CASSLLGGQGGYEQYF.

The chain carries TRBV5-1 and TRBJ1-4, with 9 bases that match TRBD1. CDR3 size: 14 residues. V shed 2 bases and J 8 bases; nucleotides not matched to a gene: 4. CDR1 and CDR2 (germline): SGHRS, YFSETQ. CDR3 sequence: CASSLGDREEKLFF. The CDR3 region has the DNA TGCGCCAGCAGCTTAGGGGACAGGGAGGAAAAACTGTTTTTT.

This clone turned up a few times. Other nucleotide sequences from this sample produce the same CDR3. The V and J genes are TRBV18 and TRBJ2-5, with 13 bases aligning to TRBD2. The CDR3 spans 15 residues. Per the germline V gene, CDR1 is KGHSH and CDR2 is LQKENI. Trimming removed 6 bases from V and 2 bases from J; junction bases left unmatched: 3. DNA of the CDR3: TGTGCCAGCTCCCCGGGACTAGCGGGGCAAGAGACCCAGTACTTC. It codes for CASSPGLAGQETQYF.